Sequencing of this TCR beta chain was carried out in a study of blood T cell repertoires in COVID-19. Overall study context: T cells, B-cell-depleted T cells, or PBMCs provided the cDNA or gDNA that served as material.

This clone was seen a handful of times. The CDR3 is 11 residues long. Trimming removed 6 bases from V and 6 bases from J; junction bases left unmatched: 4. Germline V gene lookup returns CDR1 DFQATT and CDR2 SNEGSKA (reference sequence). Authors' processing steps: Reference gene primers were amplified, and this amplification served to estimate nucleated cell counts. Sequencing was performed with immunoSEQ multiplex PCR; in TCRdb, only in-frame clones are kept and a portion is missing. D and trimming come from the DNA, and the V and J calls and clone size come from that table. The sample lists approximately 200,000 clones, about 84% seen once, with roughly 5% in the top ten.

V is TRBV20-1 and J is TRBJ1-2; 7 positions agree with TRBD1. Sequencing input: peripheral blood. The sequence was collected from a woman younger than 45 with acute or convalescent COVID-19. In DNA, the CDR3 is TGCAGTGCCCGACAGGGCAATGGCTACACCTTC. This gives the protein CSARQGNGYTF.